The entry below describes one T cell receptor (beta chain). This clonotype came up a few times. Its antigen remains undetermined. One base away there is no much larger clone; base qualities are not given. The run used an Illumina NovaSeq 6000. Using 5'RACE with constant-segment primers, TCRalpha and TCRbeta cDNA libraries were constructed, with sample barcodes and unique molecular identifiers added in the process. Trizol reagent was used to extract RNA from every sample. Amplification of the libraries took two PCR steps, and the second step added a second sample barcode plus Illumina TruSeq adapters. Sequencing of libraries was performed on an Illumina NovaSeq with 2 x 150 bp paired-end reads. Concerning the study's data processing: With migec v1.2.7, reads were demultiplexed and then collapsed into UMI-guided consensus sequences. Using mixcr v2.1.11, the UMI consensuses were aligned to TRA and TRB V and J templates and assembled into clonotypes. Expanded or contracted clonotypes were those called significant by both edgeR and NoisET, with noise models trained on biological replicates. edgeR calls used a false discovery rate-adjusted p below 0.01 and a log2 fold-change threshold of 1. As an exploratory analysis of dynamics, PCA with hierarchical clustering was applied to max-normalized trajectories of the 1000 most abundant clonotypes. Separately sequenced CD4+ and CD8+ repertoires were used to assign a CD4 or CD8 phenotype to each responding clone. In TCRdb, the public reads were trimmed at Q25 with fastp and aligned with MiXCR, with productive beta chains retained. Every entry covers one CDR3 protein and lists the most common genes and DNA from its rows. In this record, the V and J calls reflect TCRdb's handling and not the investigators' own analysis. The sample contains roughly 45,000 distinct CDR3 sequences, 25% to 35% of them found a single time. The ten largest clones capture 43% of the sample.

Ficoll-Paque density gradient centrifugation was used to isolate PBMCs. The record originates from a study of T-cell memory formation after mild COVID-19 (dated by TCRdb to about 2021). A note on the overall study: Most TCR sequence clusters were specific to one of the two donors. Longitudinal TCRalpha and TCRbeta repertoire sequencing tracked T-cell clones expanding and contracting after mild COVID-19 in two donors. The cohort was made up of two young adult volunteers, one female and one male, who were previously healthy. The full study reports these points: Contracting CD4+ clones turned up mainly in the CM and EM memory subsets, whereas EMRA was where CD8+ clones were enriched. The study included only a couple of mild cases, and larger cohorts that include severe cases with pre-infection samples were judged to be necessary. From day 15 to 85, contracting clones showed balanced CD4/CD8 phenotypes, whereas a second wave of clones that expanded from day 15 to 37 leaned towards CD4+. The second-wave clones that peaked on day 37 were not confirmed to be SARS-CoV-2 specific. Some responding clones were detected in pre-infection memory, which suggested that pre-existing cross-reactive memory T cells had joined the SARS-CoV-2 response.

Via the germline V gene (reference sequence), CDR1 is DFQATT and CDR2 SNEGSKA. The CDR3 has 12 amino acids, counting the end cysteine and phenylalanine. Only CDR3 DNA remains: 36 bases, in frame from the first base. V is cut by 3 bases and J by 7 bases, and the space between the germline ends is 7 bases. The chain is assembled from TRBV20-1 and TRBJ1-6; the D gene is not confidently resolved. Sequencing used PBMCs or a T cell subset sorted from them (not recorded which). This clonotype originated in a man aged 18 to 30 who had mild COVID-19 (a few samples of this study predate the infection). The sample titles of this study are shuffled in the database, so cell type and time point are left out; the donor was told from shared clones. The encoded CDR3 is CSASPENSPLHF. In nucleotides, the sequence is TGCAGTGCTAGCCCCGAGAATTCACCCCTCCACTTT.